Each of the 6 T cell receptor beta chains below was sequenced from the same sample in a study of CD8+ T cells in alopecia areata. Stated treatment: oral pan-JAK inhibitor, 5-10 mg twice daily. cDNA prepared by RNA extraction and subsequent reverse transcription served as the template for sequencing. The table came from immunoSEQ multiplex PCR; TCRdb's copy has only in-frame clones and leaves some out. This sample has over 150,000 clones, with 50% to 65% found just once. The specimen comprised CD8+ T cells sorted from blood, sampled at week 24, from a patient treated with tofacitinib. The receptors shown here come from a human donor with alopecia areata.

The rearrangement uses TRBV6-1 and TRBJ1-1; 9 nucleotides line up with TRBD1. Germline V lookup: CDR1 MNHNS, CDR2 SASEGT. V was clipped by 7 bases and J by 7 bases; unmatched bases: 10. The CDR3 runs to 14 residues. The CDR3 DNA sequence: TGTGCCAGCACCGAGACAGGGGGTGGCAGTGAAGCTTTCTTT. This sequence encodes CASTETGGGSEAFF.

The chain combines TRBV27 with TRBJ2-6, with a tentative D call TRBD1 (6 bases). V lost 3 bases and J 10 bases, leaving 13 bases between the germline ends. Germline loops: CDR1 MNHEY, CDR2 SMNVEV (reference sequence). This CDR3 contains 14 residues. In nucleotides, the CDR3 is TGTGCCAGCAGTTTGGTACAGGGTCATAACGTCCTGACTTTC. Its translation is CASSLVQGHNVLTF.

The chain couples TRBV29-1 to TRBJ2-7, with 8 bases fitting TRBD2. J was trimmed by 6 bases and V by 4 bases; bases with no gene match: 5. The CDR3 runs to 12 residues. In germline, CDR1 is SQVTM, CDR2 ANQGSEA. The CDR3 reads CSVAGGAGEQYF. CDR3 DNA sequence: TGCAGCGTTGCCGGGGGGGCAGGCGAGCAGTACTTC.

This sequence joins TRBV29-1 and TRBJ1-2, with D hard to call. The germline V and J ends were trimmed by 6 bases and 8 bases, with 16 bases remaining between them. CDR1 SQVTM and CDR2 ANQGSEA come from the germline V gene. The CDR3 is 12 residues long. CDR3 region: CSVQDARGGYTF. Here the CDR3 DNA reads TGCAGCGTCCAAGACGCCCGAGGCGGCTACACCTTC.

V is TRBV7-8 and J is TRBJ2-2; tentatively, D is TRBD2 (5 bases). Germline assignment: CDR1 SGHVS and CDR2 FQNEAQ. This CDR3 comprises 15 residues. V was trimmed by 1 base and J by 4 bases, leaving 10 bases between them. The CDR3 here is CASSLETGSTGELFF. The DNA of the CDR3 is TGTGCCAGCAGCTTAGAGACGGGGAGCACCGGGGAGCTGTTTTTT.

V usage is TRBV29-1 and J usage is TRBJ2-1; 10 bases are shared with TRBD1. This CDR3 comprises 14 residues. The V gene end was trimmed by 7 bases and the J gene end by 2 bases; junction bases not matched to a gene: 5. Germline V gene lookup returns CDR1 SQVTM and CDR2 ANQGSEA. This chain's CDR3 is CSAPGQGPYNEQFF. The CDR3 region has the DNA TGCAGCGCCCCGGGACAGGGGCCCTACAATGAGCAGTTCTTC.